This T cell receptor beta chain derives from a study of blood T cell repertoires in COVID-19 (dated by TCRdb to 2018 to 2021). For the study in its entirety: Samples from collaborators originated in the United States, Italy and Spain and spanned both the acute and convalescent phases of COVID-19. The material from the prospective study consisted of cDNA or gDNA derived from T cells, B-cell-depleted T cells, or PBMCs. Deeply sampled blood TCRbeta repertoires from subjects exposed to, actively infected with, or recovered from COVID-19 were included in the dataset. A freely available public database, intended as a resource for researchers studying the immune response to SARS-CoV-2, is where the repertoires were released. Samples were obtained from the ongoing ImmuneRACE study (first 160 participants) and from over a thousand subjects provided by 6 global collaborators. The sample metadata nearly always contained a de-identified subject ID, COVID-19 status, age in years and sex. HLA class I and class II types, where available, came from metadata supplied by the sample provider rather than from assay-based typing.

On the study overall, not on this receptor specifically: How much clinical and demographic metadata was included differed by source and by participant, and the metadata was provided uncurated.

TCRbeta CDR3 regions were amplified from genomic DNA by means of the immunoSEQ Assay, a bias-controlled multiplex PCR. Per the source publication's procedure: Nucleated cell counts per sample were estimated from amplification of reference gene primers within the assay. Sequence reads were collapsed and filtered to measure the absolute abundance of every unique TCRbeta CDR3 rearrangement. Productive Simpson clonality was computed per sample as the square root of Simpson's diversity index over productive rearrangements. The immuneACCESS repertoire file appears here via TCRdb, limited to in-frame rearrangements. These files lack a portion of the clones; in checked studies, under half of the deficit traces to unresolved V genes, and the cause of the others is not known. V, J and clone size were drawn from that table, and D and trimming were deduced from the DNA. This sample comprises about 67,000 clones, around 87% of them detected only once. Under 6.5% of the sample is taken by the ten largest.

Comments on this clone: This receptor's antigen is unknown. Base qualities are not provided; no much larger clone lies one nucleotide away.

Each collaborating institution followed its own protocols to collect whole blood in K2EDTA tubes. For TCRbeta analysis, collaborator samples were shipped as frozen whole blood, as isolated PBMCs, or as DNA extracted from either sample type. CDR3 length: 14 amino acids, cysteine to phenylalanine. CDR3 DNA only is kept here, 42 bases in frame from base 1. Taken from the germline V gene, the CDR1 and CDR2 loops are KGHSH and LQKENI. The junction shows trimming of 6 bases on V and 4 bases on J, plus 13 bases between the germline ends. This TCR was sampled from a man in his fifties with active COVID-19. Source material: peripheral blood. The chain employs TRBV18 and TRBJ1-3, with no D gene named confidently. The DNA is as follows: TGTGCCAGCTCTCCAACCCAACAGGGAAACACCATATATTTT. Translated, it gives CASSPTQQGNTIYF.